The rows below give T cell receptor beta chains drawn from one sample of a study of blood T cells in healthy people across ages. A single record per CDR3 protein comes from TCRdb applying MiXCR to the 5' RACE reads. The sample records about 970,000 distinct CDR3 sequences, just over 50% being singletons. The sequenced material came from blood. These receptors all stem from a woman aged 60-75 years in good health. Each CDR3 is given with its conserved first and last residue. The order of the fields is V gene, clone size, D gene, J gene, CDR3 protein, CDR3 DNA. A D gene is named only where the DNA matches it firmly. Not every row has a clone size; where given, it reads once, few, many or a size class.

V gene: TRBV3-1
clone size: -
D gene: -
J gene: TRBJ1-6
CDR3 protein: CASSQLYGRASPYNSPLHF
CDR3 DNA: TGTGCCAGCAGCCAACTCTATGGACGAGCGAGCCCCTATAATTCACCCCTCCACTTT

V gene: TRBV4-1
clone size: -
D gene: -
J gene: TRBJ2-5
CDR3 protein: CASSQARPETQYF
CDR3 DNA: TGCGCCAGCAGCCAAGCCCGTCCGGAGACCCAGTACTTC

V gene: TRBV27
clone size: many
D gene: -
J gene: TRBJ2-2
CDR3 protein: CASSFIAGGTFTGELFF
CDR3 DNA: TGTGCCAGCAGTTTTATTGCAGGGGGGACTTTCACCGGGGAGCTGTTTTTT

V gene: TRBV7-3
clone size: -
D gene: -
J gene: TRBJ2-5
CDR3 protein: CASSQATTGPETQYF
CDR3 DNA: TGTGCCAGCAGCCAAGCTACTACAGGGCCGGAGACCCAGTACTTC

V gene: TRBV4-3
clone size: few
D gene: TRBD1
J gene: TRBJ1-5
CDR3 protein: CASSQTRTGGDQPQHF
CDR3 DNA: TGCGCCAGCAGCCAAACCCGGACAGGGGGTGATCAGCCCCAGCATTTT

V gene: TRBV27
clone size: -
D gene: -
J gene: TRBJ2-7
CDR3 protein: CASRDQTRPPYEQYF
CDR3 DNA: TGTGCCAGCAGGGACCAGACGCGACCCCCCTACGAGCAGTACTTC

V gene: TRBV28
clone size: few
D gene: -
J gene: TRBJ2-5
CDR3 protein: CASSFLAETQYF
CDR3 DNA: TGTGCCAGCAGTTTTTTAGCAGAGACCCAGTACTTC

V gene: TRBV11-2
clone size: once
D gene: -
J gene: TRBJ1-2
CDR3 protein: CASSLLYDSLYGYTF
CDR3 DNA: TGTGCCAGCAGCTTACTCTATGACAGCCTCTATGGCTACACCTTC

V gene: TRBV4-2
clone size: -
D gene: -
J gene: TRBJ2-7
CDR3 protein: CASSQGSGIRIHEQYF
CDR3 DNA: TGTGCCAGCAGCCAAGGGTCCGGAATCCGGATCCACGAGCAGTACTTC

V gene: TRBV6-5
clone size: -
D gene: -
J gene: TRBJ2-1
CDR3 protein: CASRGRWNNEQFF
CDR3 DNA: TGTGCCAGCAGGGGAAGGTGGAACAATGAGCAGTTCTTC

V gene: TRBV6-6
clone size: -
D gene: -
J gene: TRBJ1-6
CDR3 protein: CASSYAPGPNSPLHF
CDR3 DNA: TGTGCCAGCAGTTACGCCCCAGGGCCAAATTCACCCCTCCACTTT

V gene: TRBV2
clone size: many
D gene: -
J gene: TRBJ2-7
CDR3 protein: CASSGHGSYEQYF
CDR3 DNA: TGTGCCAGCAGTGGGCATGGGTCCTACGAGCAGTACTTC

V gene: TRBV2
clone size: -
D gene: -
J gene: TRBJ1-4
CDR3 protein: CASSVRANEKLFF
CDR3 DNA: TGTGCCAGCAGTGTTCGTGCAAATGAAAAACTGTTTTTT

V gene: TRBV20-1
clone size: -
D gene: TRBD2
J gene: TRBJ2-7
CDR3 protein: CSAKFGGGREAQYF
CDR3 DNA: TGCAGTGCTAAATTCGGCGGGGGTAGAGAGGCCCAGTACTTC

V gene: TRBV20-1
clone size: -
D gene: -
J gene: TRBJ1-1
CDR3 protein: CSASKPGPTEAFF
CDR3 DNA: TGCAGTGCTAGTAAACCGGGGCCCACTGAAGCTTTCTTT

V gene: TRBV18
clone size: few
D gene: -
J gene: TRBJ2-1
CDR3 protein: CASSPRINEQFF
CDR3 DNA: TGTGCCAGCTCACCAAGGATAAATGAGCAGTTCTTC

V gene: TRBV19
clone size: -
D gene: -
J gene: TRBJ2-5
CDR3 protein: CASSIRADQETQYF
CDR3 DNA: TGTGCCAGTAGTATTAGGGCAGATCAAGAGACCCAGTACTTC

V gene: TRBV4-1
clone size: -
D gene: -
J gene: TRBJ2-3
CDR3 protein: CASSQGTPRNLTDTQYF
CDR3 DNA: TGCGCCAGCAGCCAAGGTACACCTCGGAACCTCACAGATACGCAGTATTTT

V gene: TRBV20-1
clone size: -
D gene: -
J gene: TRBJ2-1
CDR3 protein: CSARDWQGGLNEQFF
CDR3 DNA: TGCAGTGCTAGAGATTGGCAGGGGGGGCTCAATGAGCAGTTCTTC

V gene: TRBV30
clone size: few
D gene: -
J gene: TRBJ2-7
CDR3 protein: CAWSVDTNTGQYF
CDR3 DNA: TGTGCCTGGAGTGTAGACACTAATACGGGGCAGTACTTC